The 32 T cell receptor beta chains in this list originate from one sample, sequenced in a study of OX40 agonist ivuxolimab in advanced cancers. Receptor amplification or capture employed the immunoSEQ multiplex PCR assay. TCRdb obtained this table from immuneACCESS and retained in-frame rearrangements with V and J assigned. These tables miss some clones; where compared with another copy, unresolved V genes account for less than half of the shortfall, and the remainder is unexplained. Recorded for this sample are 47,000 or so clones; around nine tenths of them occurred a single time. About 11% of the sample belongs to the ten largest clones. Sequencing was performed on CD4+ or CD8+ T cells sorted from blood, taken in a trial of the OX40 agonist ivuxolimab. All receptors derive from an adult with an advanced solid tumor such as melanoma, head and neck, liver or kidney cancer.

In this sample, this clone turned up once. This chain connects TRBV11-2 to TRBJ2-7; tentatively, D is TRBD2 (5 bases). The CDR3 is 15 amino acids. The V end was cut by 5 bases, the J end by 5 bases, with 19 bases between. Germline CDR1 and CDR2: SGHAT and FQNNGV. The CDR3 protein is CASSIVALSGHEQYF. CDR3 in DNA: TGTGCCAGCAGCATTGTAGCGTTATCAGGACACGAGCAGTACTTC.

The count of this clone is one. The chain links TRBV5-4 to TRBJ1-5; possible D gene TRBD1, 5 bases. The CDR3 consists of 13 residues. Trimming left V 0 bases short and J 5 bases short, with 6 bases between. CDR1 and CDR2 (germline): SGHNT, YYREEE (reference sequence). The DNA of the CDR3 is TGTGCCAGCAGCTTGGGGGGGTATCAGCCCCAGCATTTT. This sequence encodes CASSLGGYQPQHF.

The V gene is TRBV2, the J gene TRBJ2-7; D uncertain. The V end was cut by 3 bases, the J end by 3 bases, with 15 bases between. CDR1 SNHLY and CDR2 FYNNEI come from the germline V gene. CDR3 length equals 15 residues. CDR3 coding DNA: TGTGCCAGCAGTGAGGCAGCCAGCCTCGTCTACGAGCAGTACTTC. Protein product: CASSEAASLVYEQYF.

The rearrangement uses TRBV19 and TRBJ2-2; D call uncertain. CDR3 length: 16 residues. Looked up from germline, CDR1 is LNHDA and CDR2 is SQIVND (reference sequence). The V and J ends lost 7 bases and 7 bases respectively, with 22 bases between them. The CDR3 DNA reads as TGTGCCAGTAAAATGGATTGGCGGTCACCATACGGGGAGCTGTTTTTT. Translating it yields CASKMDWRSPYGELFF.

J is TRBJ2-3 and V is TRBV11-2, with D possibly matching TRBD2 (5 bases). CDR3 size: 20 residues. V was cut by 0 bases and J by 2 bases, with 24 bases left in between. Germline loops: CDR1 SGHAT, CDR2 FQNNGV. The CDR3: CASSLDLIRPSPSITDTQYF. The CDR3 region has the DNA TGTGCCAGCAGCTTAGATCTAATTAGGCCTAGCCCCTCTATCACAGATACGCAGTATTTT.

The V and J genes are TRBV14 and TRBJ2-7, with 11 bases fitting TRBD1. Trimming cost V 6 bases and J 3 bases; bases outside gene matches: 10. Germline V lookup: CDR1 SGHDN, CDR2 FVKESK. The CDR3 is 16 amino acids. This CDR3 reads CASRPGPGQGGYEQYF. The CDR3 DNA is TGTGCCAGCAGACCTGGCCCGGGACAGGGGGGCTACGAGCAGTACTTC.

The chain recombines TRBV15 with TRBJ2-6; D unresolved. The CDR3 is made up of 16 amino acids. Trimming left V 0 bases short and J 4 bases short, with 10 bases between. The germline V gene encodes CDR1 LNHNV and CDR2 YYDKDF (reference sequence). CDR3 in amino acids: CATSREVVSGANVLTF. The CDR3 nucleotides are TGTGCCACCAGCAGAGAAGTAGTATCCGGGGCCAACGTCCTGACTTTC.

The V call is TRBV7-2, the J call TRBJ2-5, with TRBD2 matching over 11 bases. After removal of 5 bases from V and 0 bases from J, the junction contained 5 bases not matched to a gene. CDR3 length: 16 residues. CDR1 is SGHTA, CDR2 FQGNSA, per germline. CDR3 DNA sequence: TGTGCCAGCAGCATCACTAGCGGGAGCTACCAAGAGACCCAGTACTTC. This sequence encodes CASSITSGSYQETQYF.

This chain connects TRBV28 to TRBJ2-1; 7 bases line up with TRBD2. The junction had 2 bases not matched to a gene; V was cut back by 2 bases and J by 4 bases. This CDR3 has 14 residues. CDR1 and CDR2 from the germline V gene are MDHEN and SYDVKM. CDR3 loop: CASSLPSGYNEQFF. CDR3 DNA: TGTGCCAGCAGTTTACCTAGCGGATACAATGAGCAGTTCTTC.

The J gene is TRBJ1-5, the V gene TRBV27; no clear D gene. Germline V gives CDR1 MNHEY, CDR2 SMNVEV (reference sequence). V lost 6 bases and J lost 0, with 12 bases in between. The CDR3 is 15 amino acids. CDR3 DNA sequence: TGTGCCAGCAGGGGAGGAGTTTATAGCAATCAGCCCCAGCATTTT. Amino acids: CASRGGVYSNQPQHF.

This chain connects TRBV7-9 to TRBJ2-3; D is unresolved. The V and J ends lost 5 bases and 2 bases respectively, with 5 bases between them. The CDR3 sequence is 12 residues long. CDR1 SEHNR and CDR2 FQNEAQ come from the germline V gene (reference sequence). The CDR3 coding sequence is TGTGCCAGCAGCACCTTCACAGATACGCAGTATTTT. Protein: CASSTFTDTQYF.

This chain joins TRBV11-2 and TRBJ1-1; perhaps TRBD1 as D (5 bases). CDR3 length: 18 residues. V lost 3 bases and J 2 bases, leaving 22 bases between the germline ends. Looked up from germline, CDR1 is SGHAT and CDR2 is FQNNGV. The CDR3 spells CASSFLMWGLTFNTEAFF. CDR3 DNA: TGTGCCAGCAGCTTTTTAATGTGGGGGTTAACATTCAACACTGAAGCTTTCTTT.

V gene TRBV9 combines with J gene TRBJ1-1, with D maybe TRBD1 (6 bases). Germline CDR1 SGDLS, CDR2 YYNGEE. Trimming took 4 bases from V and 1 from J, leaving 14 bases between them. CDR3 length: 15 residues. This CDR3 reads CASSLRDNSNTEAFF. DNA of the CDR3: TGTGCCAGCAGCCTCCGGGACAATTCGAACACTGAAGCTTTCTTT. The variable domain in full, completed from reference TRBV9 and TRBJ1-1, reads DSGVTQTPKHLITATGQRVTLRCSPRSGDLSVYWYQQSLDQGLQFLIQYYNGEERAKGNILERFSAQQFPDLHSELNLSSLELGDSALYFCASSLRDNSNTEAFFGQGTRLTVV.

This clone was detected only a few times. V is TRBV6-5 and J is TRBJ2-7; 7 nucleotides match TRBD2. Germline V gene lookup returns CDR1 MNHEY and CDR2 SVGAGI. The V gene end was trimmed by 2 bases and the J gene end by 2 bases; junction bases not matched to a gene: 3. This CDR3 is 14 amino acids long. CDR3 protein: CASSYGGRAYEQYF. The CDR3 DNA sequence: TGTGCCAGCAGTTACGGTGGGAGGGCCTACGAGCAGTACTTC.

V is TRBV10-3 and J is TRBJ2-1; the D is unclear. Germline loops: CDR1 ENHRY, CDR2 SYGVKD. The CDR3 runs to 11 residues. V lost 2 bases and J lost 7, with 3 bases in between. CDR3 in amino acids: CAISEGNEQFF. The CDR3 nucleotides read TGTGCCATCAGTGAGGGAAATGAGCAGTTCTTC.

The genes are TRBV29-1 and TRBJ2-2, with D perhaps TRBD1 (8 bases). Trimming left V 5 bases short and J 4 bases short, with 11 bases between. The CDR3 consists of 13 residues. Germline V lookup: CDR1 SQVTM, CDR2 ANQGSEA. The CDR3 bases are TGCAGCGTTAACAGGGGGGGCACCGGGGAGCTGTTTTTT. It encodes CSVNRGGTGELFF.

The chain uses TRBV28 and TRBJ2-3; 8 positions match TRBD2. The ends lost 5 bases at V and 2 bases at J; junction bases unmatched: 9. Germline lookup yields CDR1 MDHEN and CDR2 SYDVKM. CDR3 size: 16 residues. DNA of the CDR3: TGTGCCAGCAGTCCCCCGTTCGGGAGGGCCACAGATACGCAGTATTTT. Translation: CASSPPFGRATDTQYF.

This chain links TRBV13 with TRBJ2-3, with 11 bases matching TRBD2. This CDR3 comprises 13 residues. V was clipped by 8 bases and J by 8 bases; unmatched bases: 6. Germline CDR1 PRHDT, CDR2 FYEKMQ (reference sequence). This CDR3 is CASLIGLAGTQYF. The CDR3 DNA follows: TGTGCCAGCTTAATCGGACTAGCGGGTACGCAGTATTTT.

V is TRBV6-5 and J is TRBJ1-5, with TRBD1 as a possible D gene (6 bases). The CDR3 runs 15 residues. The V gene lost 0 bases and the J gene lost 7 bases, with 13 bases spanning the gap. CDR1 MNHEY and CDR2 SVGAGI come from the germline V gene. The CDR3 loop is CASSYSMAGEQPQHF. The CDR3 DNA is TGTGCCAGCAGTTACTCGATGGCAGGGGAACAGCCCCAGCATTTT.

By proportion, this clone is medium-sized. The J gene is TRBJ1-4, the V gene TRBV4-1; D call uncertain. Germline CDR1 reads MGHRA; CDR2 reads YSYEKL. This CDR3 has 15 residues. Trimming took off 4 bases at V and 7 bases at J, with 16 bases between the two ends. Here the CDR3 reads CASSLPLADGEKLFF. The CDR3 DNA reads TGCGCCAGCAGCCTCCCACTGGCGGATGGTGAAAAACTGTTTTTT.

This clone was observed a single time. The V and J genes are TRBV5-1 and TRBJ2-7; 10 bases agree with TRBD2. V shed 7 bases and J 4 bases; nucleotides not matched to a gene: 14. The germline CDR1 and CDR2 sequences are SGHRS and YFSETQ. This CDR3 has 16 amino acids. The CDR3 loop reads CASCTEYPGLAYEQYF. CDR3 bases: TGCGCCAGCTGCACCGAGTATCCGGGACTAGCGTACGAGCAGTACTTC.

The chain joins TRBV2 to TRBJ2-1, with 8 bases identical to TRBD2. The CDR3 is 17 residues long. CDR1 SNHLY and CDR2 FYNNEI come from the germline V gene. After removal of 4 bases from V and 4 bases from J, the junction contained 12 bases not matched to a gene. CDR3 nucleotide sequence: TGTGCCAGCAGTGCCCCCCGGGGGACTAGTGTATACAATGAGCAGTTCTTC. It encodes CASSAPRGTSVYNEQFF.

The rearrangement uses TRBV20-1 and TRBJ2-3; D gene uncertain. This CDR3 has 11 amino acids. V was pared by 1 base and J by 6 bases, with 5 bases between. CDR1 DFQATT and CDR2 SNEGSKA come from the germline V gene (reference sequence). CDR3 nucleotides: TGCAGTGCTAGAGGGGGTGATACGCAGTATTTT. Protein: CSARGGDTQYF.

The V gene is TRBV6-6, the J gene TRBJ1-1; 7 bases are shared with TRBD1. The CDR3 loop spans 13 amino acids. J gave up 5 bases and V 6 bases, and 6 bases lay outside the gene matches. Germline CDR1 is MNHNY and CDR2 is SVGAGI (reference sequence). DNA for the CDR3: TGTGCCAGCAGACGGACAGGCGAGACTGAAGCTTTCTTT. Residues: CASRRTGETEAFF.

The genes are TRBV19 and TRBJ1-5; possibly TRBD1 for D (5 bases). Trimming took 0 bases from V and 0 from J, leaving 12 bases between them. The length of the CDR3 is 17 residues. Germline V gives CDR1 LNHDA, CDR2 SQIVND (reference sequence). The CDR3 spells CASSIDGQVYSNQPQHF. CDR3 in DNA: TGTGCCAGTAGTATAGATGGACAAGTCTATAGCAATCAGCCCCAGCATTTT.

This chain uses TRBV5-1 with TRBJ2-5; tentative D call: TRBD2 (5 bases). Per germline, CDR1 SGHRS and CDR2 YFSETQ. V was shortened by 1 base and J by 2 bases, with 12 bases between the two germline ends. The CDR3 is made up of 15 amino acids. The CDR3 region has the DNA TGCGCCAGCAGCTTGAGTCAGGACTCACAAGAGACCCAGTACTTC. Translating gives CASSLSQDSQETQYF.

V and J are TRBV5-8 and TRBJ2-5; TRBD2 might be the D (6 bases). The V end was cut by 4 bases, the J end by 1 base, with 14 bases between. Looked up from germline, CDR1 is SGHTS and CDR2 is YDEGEE. The CDR3 length is 15 residues. The chain's CDR3 is CASSPEGLPQETQYF. In nucleotides, the CDR3 is TGTGCCAGCAGCCCCGAGGGACTGCCCCAAGAGACCCAGTACTTC.

V is TRBV4-1 and J is TRBJ2-1, with 8 positions matching TRBD2. From germline, CDR1 is MGHRA and CDR2 YSYEKL. The CDR3 sequence is 13 residues long. V dropped 1 base and J dropped 12; count of bases not matched to a gene: 5. The CDR3 protein is CASSQGSAGVQFF. In DNA, the CDR3 is TGCGCCAGCAGCCAAGGGTCAGCGGGAGTGCAGTTCTTC.

The rearrangement links TRBV28 to TRBJ2-5, with TRBD1 identical over 10 bases. Germline V lookup: CDR1 MDHEN, CDR2 SYDVKM. The CDR3 has 13 amino acids. V lost 5 bases, J lost 5 bases, and 2 bases stayed unmatched. The CDR3: CASSRGQGETQYF. DNA for the CDR3: TGTGCCAGCAGTAGGGGACAGGGGGAGACCCAGTACTTC.

The chain carries TRBV10-3 and TRBJ2-1; 8 bases align to TRBD2. Trimming cost V 9 bases and J 1 base; bases outside gene matches: 11. From germline, CDR1 is ENHRY and CDR2 SYGVKD. The CDR3 is 16 residues long. CDR3 nucleotides: TGTGCCATGAAGGCGGCGGGAGGAAATTCCTACAATGAGCAGTTCTTC. This gives the protein CAMKAAGGNSYNEQFF.

The genes are TRBV7-9 and TRBJ1-1, with D hard to call. Germline assignment: CDR1 SEHNR and CDR2 FQNEAQ (reference sequence). This CDR3 region has 13 residues. The V and J ends lost 5 bases and 4 bases respectively, with 11 bases between them. CDR3 in amino acids: CASSPTVATEAFF. The CDR3 DNA reads TGTGCCAGCAGCCCCACGGTAGCCACTGAAGCTTTCTTT. Full variable domain (missing parts from reference TRBV7-9 and TRBJ1-1): DTGVSQNPRHKITKRGQNVTFRCDPISEHNRLYWYRQTLGQGPEFLTYFQNEAQLEKSRLLSDRFSAERPKGSFSTLEIQRTEQGDSAMYLCASSPTVATEAFFGQGTRLTVV.

This clone was found once. The V call is TRBV29-1, the J call TRBJ1-1, with unresolved D. Per germline, CDR1 SQVTM and CDR2 ANQGSEA. This CDR3 is 13 amino acids long. The V and J ends lost 4 bases and 7 bases respectively, with 16 bases between them. The CDR3 loop reads CSVGDFRGGEAFF. The DNA of the CDR3 is TGCAGCGTTGGCGATTTTCGGGGTGGTGAAGCTTTCTTT.